Listed below are T cell receptor beta chains from one sample, sequenced in a study of cytomegalovirus exposure and HLA in healthy donors. TCRdb's copy holds only in-frame clones and misses some; the assay was immunoSEQ multiplex PCR. The table records roughly 120,000 clones, approximately 82% of them present only once. Sequenced sample: PBMCs. All receptors come from a man aged 25 to 40 in good health and CMV-seropositive. Both conserved end residues are part of each CDR3. The order of the fields is J gene, V gene, clone size, D gene, CDR3 protein, CDR3 DNA. D genes are given only for firm matches. A clone size is listed for some rows: how often the clone was seen (once, few, many), or a class if it is expanded.

j_gene: TRBJ1-1; v_gene: TRBV4-1; abundance: -; d_gene: -; CDR3aa: CASSQGREAFF; CDR3nt: TGCGCCAGCAGCCAAGGGAGGGAAGCTTTCTTT
j_gene: TRBJ2-1; v_gene: TRBV6-1; abundance: once; d_gene: TRBD2; CDR3aa: CASSPSGSGNEQFF; CDR3nt: TGTGCCAGCTCGCCTAGCGGGAGTGGGAATGAGCAGTTCTTC
j_gene: TRBJ2-5; v_gene: TRBV5-1; abundance: -; d_gene: TRBD2; CDR3aa: CASSLGLAGGRETQYF; CDR3nt: TGCGCCAGCAGCTTGGGACTAGCGGGAGGGAGGGAGACCCAGTACTTC
j_gene: TRBJ1-5; v_gene: TRBV28; abundance: -; d_gene: -; CDR3aa: CASSLPTGWSNQPQHF; CDR3nt: TGTGCCAGCAGTCTCCCAACAGGGTGGTCCAATCAGCCCCAGCATTTT
j_gene: TRBJ2-3; v_gene: TRBV6-6; abundance: -; d_gene: TRBD2; CDR3aa: CASSQIAGGSTDTQYF; CDR3nt: TGTGCCAGCAGCCAGATAGCGGGGGGTAGCACAGATACGCAGTATTTT
j_gene: TRBJ2-3; v_gene: TRBV6-1; abundance: -; d_gene: TRBD1; CDR3aa: CASSPGGQSTDTQYF; CDR3nt: TGTGCCAGCAGCCCAGGGGGACAGAGCACAGATACGCAGTATTTT
j_gene: TRBJ1-1; v_gene: TRBV7-9; abundance: -; d_gene: -; CDR3aa: CASSPGQVNTEAFF; CDR3nt: TGTGCCAGCAGCCCCGGCCAGGTGAACACTGAAGCTTTCTTT
j_gene: TRBJ2-7; v_gene: TRBV6-1; abundance: -; d_gene: TRBD1; CDR3aa: CASSVTGWSYEQYF; CDR3nt: TGTGCCAGCAGTGTGACAGGGTGGTCCTACGAGCAGTACTTC
j_gene: TRBJ2-1; v_gene: TRBV19; abundance: -; d_gene: TRBD2; CDR3aa: CASSRILAATYNEQFF; CDR3nt: TGTGCCAGTAGTCGAATACTAGCGGCAACCTACAATGAGCAGTTCTTC
j_gene: TRBJ1-2; v_gene: TRBV11-2; abundance: few; d_gene: TRBD1; CDR3aa: CASSLVGTGYGYTF; CDR3nt: TGTGCCAGCAGCTTAGTAGGGACAGGGTATGGCTACACCTTC
j_gene: TRBJ2-7; v_gene: TRBV6-1; abundance: -; d_gene: -; CDR3aa: CASRVRDTYEQYF; CDR3nt: TGTGCCAGCAGGGTCCGGGACACCTACGAGCAGTACTTC
j_gene: TRBJ2-5; v_gene: TRBV2; abundance: -; d_gene: -; CDR3aa: CASRRGRGVGETQYF; CDR3nt: TGTGCCAGCAGGAGGGGGCGGGGTGTGGGAGAGACCCAGTACTTC
j_gene: TRBJ2-1; v_gene: TRBV23-1; abundance: -; d_gene: TRBD2; CDR3aa: CASSQFPPSGIPYNEQFF; CDR3nt: TGCGCCAGCAGTCAATTTCCCCCAAGCGGGATACCGTACAATGAGCAGTTCTTC
j_gene: TRBJ2-1; v_gene: TRBV11-1; abundance: -; d_gene: TRBD2; CDR3aa: CASSLLAGAYNEQFF; CDR3nt: TGTGCCAGCAGCTTACTAGCGGGAGCGTACAATGAGCAGTTCTTC
j_gene: TRBJ2-7; v_gene: TRBV11-2; abundance: -; d_gene: TRBD2; CDR3aa: CASSLLGWGGSYEQYF; CDR3nt: TGTGCCAGCAGCTTACTCGGGTGGGGGGGTTCCTACGAGCAGTACTTC
j_gene: TRBJ2-3; v_gene: TRBV9; abundance: -; d_gene: TRBD1; CDR3aa: CASSFGQAHTDTQYF; CDR3nt: TGTGCCAGCAGCTTTGGACAGGCCCACACAGATACGCAGTATTTT
j_gene: TRBJ1-1; v_gene: TRBV25-1; abundance: once; d_gene: -; CDR3aa: CASSSQGNTEAFF; CDR3nt: TGTGCCAGCAGTTCCCAGGGGAACACTGAAGCTTTCTTT
j_gene: TRBJ1-1; v_gene: TRBV5-1; abundance: -; d_gene: -; CDR3aa: CASSLASGSTEAFF; CDR3nt: TGCGCCAGCAGCCTTGCCTCGGGGAGCACTGAAGCTTTCTTT
j_gene: TRBJ1-1; v_gene: TRBV5-1; abundance: -; d_gene: -; CDR3aa: CASSLTGGRINTEAFF; CDR3nt: TGCGCCAGCAGCTTGACAGGCGGCAGAATCAACACTGAAGCTTTCTTT
j_gene: TRBJ2-7; v_gene: TRBV28; abundance: -; d_gene: TRBD1; CDR3aa: CASSSTGGTGGYEQYF; CDR3nt: TGTGCCAGCAGTTCTACTGGGGGGACAGGGGGCTACGAGCAGTACTTC
j_gene: TRBJ2-7; v_gene: TRBV10-3; abundance: -; d_gene: -; CDR3aa: CAISESSRRESPYEQYF; CDR3nt: TGTGCCATCAGTGAGTCGTCGCGGCGAGAAAGCCCCTACGAGCAGTACTTC
j_gene: TRBJ2-7; v_gene: TRBV19; abundance: -; d_gene: -; CDR3aa: CASSVTASYEQYF; CDR3nt: TGTGCCAGTAGTGTGACAGCCTCCTACGAGCAGTACTTC
j_gene: TRBJ2-1; v_gene: TRBV2; abundance: -; d_gene: TRBD2; CDR3aa: CASGTSGTYNEQFF; CDR3nt: TGTGCCAGCGGGACTAGCGGGACCTACAATGAGCAGTTCTTC
j_gene: TRBJ1-1; v_gene: TRBV6-1; abundance: -; d_gene: -; CDR3aa: CASSEAPHFQALNTEAFF; CDR3nt: TGTGCCAGCAGTGAAGCCCCCCACTTTCAGGCCCTGAACACTGAAGCTTTCTTT
j_gene: TRBJ2-2; v_gene: TRBV4-1; abundance: -; d_gene: TRBD1; CDR3aa: CASSRGQGGTGELFF; CDR3nt: TGCGCCAGCAGCCGGGGACAGGGTGGCACCGGGGAGCTGTTTTTT
j_gene: TRBJ2-3; v_gene: TRBV2; abundance: -; d_gene: TRBD2; CDR3aa: CASSEGLLAGVADTQYF; CDR3nt: TGTGCCAGCAGTGAAGGATTACTAGCGGGAGTAGCAGATACGCAGTATTTT
j_gene: TRBJ1-3; v_gene: TRBV5-1; abundance: once; d_gene: -; CDR3aa: CASSSFGNTIYF; CDR3nt: TGCGCCAGCAGCTCCTTCGGAAACACCATATATTTT
j_gene: TRBJ2-3; v_gene: TRBV28; abundance: -; d_gene: -; CDR3aa: CASSSRTVLQMGTQYF; CDR3nt: TGTGCCAGCAGTTCCCGGACAGTCTTACAGATGGGTACGCAGTATTTT
j_gene: TRBJ2-1; v_gene: TRBV6-5; abundance: -; d_gene: -; CDR3aa: CASSSPRTNYNEQFF; CDR3nt: TGTGCCAGCAGTTCGCCACGGACTAACTACAATGAGCAGTTCTTC
j_gene: TRBJ1-3; v_gene: TRBV11-3; abundance: -; d_gene: -; CDR3aa: CASTTEAAGNTIYF; CDR3nt: TGTGCCAGCACCACCGAGGCTGCTGGAAACACCATATATTTT
j_gene: TRBJ1-1; v_gene: TRBV6-1; abundance: -; d_gene: TRBD1; CDR3aa: CASSVRDRDTEAFF; CDR3nt: TGTGCCAGCAGTGTACGGGACAGGGATACTGAAGCTTTCTTT
j_gene: TRBJ1-1; v_gene: TRBV27; abundance: -; d_gene: TRBD1; CDR3aa: CASSFTGAGEAFF; CDR3nt: TGTGCCAGCAGTTTCACAGGGGCTGGTGAAGCTTTCTTT
j_gene: TRBJ2-1; v_gene: TRBV18; abundance: -; d_gene: TRBD1; CDR3aa: CASSPGQGGIYEQFF; CDR3nt: TGTGCCAGCTCACCGGGACAGGGGGGCATCTATGAGCAGTTCTTC
j_gene: TRBJ2-3; v_gene: TRBV2; abundance: -; d_gene: TRBD2; CDR3aa: CASSRLAGDSTDTQYF; CDR3nt: TGTGCCAGCAGTAGACTAGCGGGGGATAGCACAGATACGCAGTATTTT
j_gene: TRBJ2-5; v_gene: TRBV15; abundance: once; d_gene: -; CDR3aa: CATSRAGTLRETQYF; CDR3nt: TGTGCCACCAGCAGAGCAGGGACTCTAAGAGAGACCCAGTACTTC
j_gene: TRBJ1-2; v_gene: TRBV28; abundance: -; d_gene: TRBD1; CDR3aa: CASRPIGTGTGDYGYTF; CDR3nt: TGTGCCAGCAGGCCCATCGGGACCGGGACAGGGGACTATGGCTACACCTTC
j_gene: TRBJ1-3; v_gene: TRBV5-1; abundance: -; d_gene: -; CDR3aa: CASSSHPGDSSGNTIYF; CDR3nt: TGCGCCAGCAGTTCCCACCCTGGCGACAGCTCTGGAAACACCATATATTTT
j_gene: TRBJ2-1; v_gene: TRBV28; abundance: -; d_gene: TRBD1; CDR3aa: CASSLGQQDEQFF; CDR3nt: TGTGCCAGCAGCCTGGGACAGCAGGATGAGCAGTTCTTC
j_gene: TRBJ2-2; v_gene: TRBV10-3; abundance: -; d_gene: -; CDR3aa: CAIRGSGELFF; CDR3nt: TGTGCCATAAGAGGGAGCGGGGAGCTGTTTTTT
j_gene: TRBJ1-1; v_gene: TRBV28; abundance: -; d_gene: -; CDR3aa: CASSPVPSGAFF; CDR3nt: TGTGCCAGCAGTCCCGTCCCTTCGGGGGCTTTCTTT
j_gene: TRBJ2-1; v_gene: TRBV6-6; abundance: -; d_gene: -; CDR3aa: CASSYRRGTYNEQFF; CDR3nt: TGTGCCAGCAGTTACCGGCGGGGTACCTACAATGAGCAGTTCTTC
j_gene: TRBJ1-2; v_gene: TRBV2; abundance: -; d_gene: TRBD1; CDR3aa: CASLSDRGRVGYTF; CDR3nt: TGTGCCAGCCTATCGGACAGGGGTCGTGTTGGCTACACCTTC
j_gene: TRBJ2-1; v_gene: TRBV2; abundance: -; d_gene: TRBD1; CDR3aa: CASSDRTGVNEQFF; CDR3nt: TGTGCCAGCAGCGACCGGACAGGGGTAAATGAGCAGTTCTTC
j_gene: TRBJ1-2; v_gene: TRBV2; abundance: -; d_gene: -; CDR3aa: CASSPENYSNYGYTF; CDR3nt: TGTGCCAGCAGTCCCGAAAACTACTCTAACTATGGCTACACCTTC
j_gene: TRBJ1-1; v_gene: TRBV7-9; abundance: -; d_gene: TRBD1; CDR3aa: CASSGYPGTGSFTEAFF; CDR3nt: TGTGCCAGCAGCGGTTACCCCGGGACAGGGAGTTTCACTGAAGCTTTCTTT
j_gene: TRBJ1-5; v_gene: TRBV27; abundance: -; d_gene: -; CDR3aa: CASSMGGYSNQPQHF; CDR3nt: TGTGCCAGCAGTATGGGAGGATATAGCAATCAGCCCCAGCATTTT
j_gene: TRBJ2-1; v_gene: TRBV27; abundance: -; d_gene: TRBD2; CDR3aa: CASGRVGHNEQFF; CDR3nt: TGTGCCAGCGGGAGGGTAGGTCACAATGAGCAGTTCTTC
j_gene: TRBJ1-1; v_gene: TRBV5-4; abundance: -; d_gene: -; CDR3aa: CASSLEAGSGEAFF; CDR3nt: TGTGCCAGCAGCTTGGAGGCAGGTAGTGGAGAAGCTTTCTTT